The TCR beta chain described here comes from a study of T cell repertoires in cytomegalovirus infection. Study-level information: Public signatures in TCR beta pointed to CMV infection and matching HLA type. Study findings and constraints: HLA-C-restricted TCR beta clonotypes specific for CMV led the ex vivo response.

A word on this clonotype: Antigen specificity is unknown.

Trimming cost V 3 bases and J 8 bases, with 14 bases left between them. Germline loops: CDR1 DFQATT, CDR2 SNEGSKA (reference sequence). The CDR3 loop spans 14 amino acids. Each CDR3 protein is one row after TCRdb ran MiXCR on the reads. Of 310,000 or so distinct CDR3 sequences in the sample, around a sixth were seen once. This TCR came from a human donor in good health (CMV status not recorded). Some clones in this sample may be carry-over from other donors' samples. Sequencing was carried out using PBMCs. This rearrangement joins TRBV20-1 to TRBJ1-6; perhaps TRBD1 as D (6 bases). The CDR3 loop is CSARRGGPDSPLHF. The CDR3 coding sequence is TGCAGTGCTAGGAGGGGGGGACCGGATTCACCCCTCCACTTT.